Listed here is a single TCR beta chain. Antigen unknown. The iRepertoire nested amplicon-rescue multiplex PCR amplified TCR alpha and beta CDR3s from RNA. Tissue mRNA or PBMC total RNA, roughly 100-400 ng, went into one-step reverse transcription and amplification. TCRdb reprocessed the multiplex PCR reads with MiXCR, giving one entry per CDR3 protein. This table has under 200,000 distinct CDR3 sequences, over 25% appearing once. This entry is derived from a study of glioma-infiltrating T cells. The study, taken as a whole, reports: Gliomas, especially low-grade, showed above-expected tissue-blood divergence; non-neoplastic patients showed below.

The sequence came from a human donor with low-grade glioma or glioblastoma, undergoing nonglioma brain surgery, or in good health (not recorded which). Material for sequencing was glioma tissue, nonneoplastic brain tissue, or PBMCs (not recorded which).

For the CDR3, the DNA is TGTGCCAGCAGTTTAGCCGGCATGTATCAGCCCCAGCATTTT. Protein: CASSLAGMYQPQHF. The rearrangement joins TRBV12-3 or TRBV12-4 to TRBJ1-5; no clear D. This CDR3 region has 14 residues. The ends were cut back, 0 bases at V and 5 bases at J, with 8 bases in the middle.